One and the same sample provided the 22 T cell receptor beta chains below, sequenced in a study of blood T cell repertoires in COVID-19 (dated by TCRdb to the early 2020s). Library construction relied on the immunoSEQ multiplex PCR assay. TCRdb mirrors the immuneACCESS table, restricted to in-frame sequences. Some clones are absent from its copies; in checked studies, under half trace to an unresolved V gene, and the reason for the others is unknown. The sample table shows over 250,000 clones, and about nine tenths are seen once. The leading ten clones occupy less than 2.5% of the sample. Sequencing was performed on peripheral blood. The receptors were sampled from a man in his forties or fifties with acute or convalescent COVID-19.

This sequence joins TRBV19 and TRBJ2-2; 13 nucleotides agree with TRBD2. Per the germline V gene, CDR1 is LNHDA and CDR2 is SQIVND (reference sequence). This CDR3 spans 15 amino acids. V trimming: 5 bases; J trimming: 8 bases; junction bases outside the gene matches: 5. CDR3 residues: CASSRLAGGRGELFF. The CDR3 nucleotides are TGTGCCAGTAGTCGACTAGCGGGGGGACGGGGGGAGCTGTTTTTT.

The chain combines TRBV24-1 with TRBJ2-1; 8 bases align to TRBD1. Germline V gene lookup returns CDR1 KGHDR and CDR2 SFDVKD. The junction had 7 bases not matched to a gene; V was cut back by 1 base and J by 0 bases. The CDR3 is 18 amino acids. The CDR3 sequence: CATSDLPTGVDSYNEQFF. Written as DNA, the CDR3 is TGTGCCACCAGTGATTTACCGACAGGGGTCGACTCCTACAATGAGCAGTTCTTC.

The V and J genes are TRBV18 and TRBJ1-2; 8 bases map to TRBD1. The CDR3 is 17 residues long. Per the germline V gene, CDR1 is KGHSH and CDR2 is LQKENI. V shed 2 bases, J shed 3 bases, and the junction held 11 bases outside the gene matches. The CDR3: CASSPTGQGIWDYGYTF. In DNA, the CDR3 is TGTGCCAGCTCACCAACCGGACAGGGCATCTGGGACTATGGCTACACCTTC.

The V and J genes are TRBV25-1 and TRBJ2-7, with 9 bases matching TRBD1. The CDR3 has 15 residues. Germline CDR1 and CDR2: MGHDK and SYGVNS. With 4 bases clipped from V and 3 bases from J, the junction kept 7 bases outside the gene matches. CDR3 protein: CASSAGQGIGYEQYF. The CDR3 DNA sequence: TGTGCCAGCAGTGCGGGACAGGGCATCGGCTACGAGCAGTACTTC.

J is TRBJ2-2 and V is TRBV7-3; D may be TRBD2 (5 bases). Trimming shortened V by 5 bases and J by 4 bases, and 20 bases separated the two germline ends. CDR3 size: 17 residues. Germline CDR1 is SGHTA and CDR2 is FQGTGA. In DNA, the CDR3 is TGTGCCAGCAGCCTGGTCCCGCCGGGGTCGGGCACCGGGGAGCTGTTTTTT. The encoded protein is CASSLVPPGSGTGELFF.

The chain employs TRBV9 and TRBJ2-7; 7 nucleotides align to TRBD2. V was pared by 2 bases and J by 0 bases, with 2 bases of the junction left unmatched. The CDR3 is 14 residues long. Germline V gives CDR1 SGDLS, CDR2 YYNGEE. CDR3 amino acids: CASSVRGDSYEQYF. CDR3 DNA sequence: TGTGCCAGCAGCGTCCGGGGGGACTCCTACGAGCAGTACTTC.

This clone was seen a handful of times. The CDR3 region is CASSGQAAPYEQYF. CDR3 DNA: TGCGCCAGCAGTGGCCAGGCTGCCCCCTACGAGCAGTACTTC. V is TRBV10-1 and J is TRBJ2-7, with unresolved D. Germline V gives CDR1 WNHNN, CDR2 SYGVQD (reference sequence). The CDR3 contains 14 residues. Deletions cut 4 bases from V and 2 bases from J, with 12 bases between.

This clone was counted a single time. The chain uses TRBV5-1 and TRBJ1-1; 8 bases match TRBD1. The CDR3 is 15 residues long. Germline CDR1 and CDR2: SGHRS and YFSETQ. The V segment lost 4 bases and the J segment 2 bases; nucleotides outside the gene matches: 7. This CDR3 is CASSLRTGSNTEAFF. Here the CDR3 DNA reads TGCGCCAGCAGCCTACGGACAGGGAGTAACACTGAAGCTTTCTTT.

This chain uses TRBV7-9 with TRBJ1-3; D is undetermined. Trimming left V 3 bases short and J 2 bases short, with 5 bases between. Per the germline V gene, CDR1 is SEHNR and CDR2 is FQNEAQ (reference sequence). The CDR3 totals 13 residues. The CDR3 bases are TGTGCCAGCAGCTTCTACGCTGGAAACACCATATATTTT. Protein sequence: CASSFYAGNTIYF.

The rearrangement joins TRBV2 to TRBJ2-7; 7 bases agree with TRBD1. The CDR3 totals 13 residues. Per germline, CDR1 SNHLY and CDR2 FYNNEI. V shed 6 bases, J shed 5 bases, and the junction held 7 bases outside the gene matches. The CDR3 nucleotides are TGTGCCAGCAGCCGACAGGGTGTGGACGAGCAGTACTTC. It is translated as CASSRQGVDEQYF. Filled out from reference TRBV2 and TRBJ2-7, the complete variable domain reads EPEVTQTPSHQVTQMGQEVILRCVPISNHLYFYWYRQILGQKVEFLVSFYNNEISEKSEIFDDQFSVERPDGSNFTLKIRSTKLEDSAMYFCASSRQGVDEQYFGPGTRLTVT.

This sequence joins TRBV27 and TRBJ1-1; 9 nucleotides agree with TRBD1. The germline V gene has CDR1 MNHEY and CDR2 SMNVEV (reference sequence). V trimming: 5 bases; J trimming: 5 bases; junction bases outside the gene matches: 9. The CDR3 has 15 residues. CDR3 sequence (DNA): TGTGCCAGCAGTCCTTATACAGGGGGCAAGACTGAAGCTTTCTTT. The encoded protein is CASSPYTGGKTEAFF.

This chain joins TRBV2 and TRBJ1-5, with D perhaps matching TRBD1 (6 bases). V dropped 6 bases and J dropped 1 base, with 22 bases sitting between them. This CDR3 is 18 amino acids long. The germline V gene encodes CDR1 SNHLY and CDR2 FYNNEI. CDR3 region: CASSAKRGGTPSNQPQHF. The CDR3 DNA reads as TGTGCCAGCAGCGCCAAGAGGGGGGGGACGCCAAGCAATCAGCCCCAGCATTTT.

Note on this clone: The junction does not match germline at one end; this may be a read error. The chain recombines TRBV11-2 with TRBJ1-1; TRBD1 agrees at 7 bases. The CDR3 is made up of 13 amino acids. Germline V CDR1 and CDR2: SGHAT, FQNNGV. The CDR3, as DNA: TGTGCCAGCAGCCCAATTGTGACAGGGAGGCTCCTCTTT. Encoded protein: CASSPIVTGRLLF. The full variable domain, with the rest looked up from reference TRBV11-2 and TRBJ1-1, is EAGVAQSPRYKIIEKRQSVAFWCNPISGHATLYWYQQILGQGPKLLIQFQNNGVVDDSQLPKDRFSAERLKGVDSTLKIQPAKLEDSAVYLCASSPIVTGRLLFGQGTRLTVV.

The V call is TRBV5-1, the J call TRBJ1-2; the D is unclear. Germline assignment: CDR1 SGHRS and CDR2 YFSETQ. This CDR3 region has 17 residues. With 4 bases removed from V and 2 bases from J, the gap between germline ends came to 21 bases. The CDR3 loop reads CASSRHGTEGGNYGYTF. DNA for the CDR3: TGCGCCAGCAGCCGCCACGGAACAGAGGGAGGAAACTATGGCTACACCTTC.

This rearrangement joins TRBV12-3 or TRBV12-4 to TRBJ1-5; D ambiguous. The CDR3 sequence is 13 residues long. Trimming took 5 bases from V and 0 from J, leaving 5 bases between them. DNA of the CDR3: TGTGCCAGCAGTCTAAATAGCAATCAGCCCCAGCATTTT. It specifies CASSLNSNQPQHF.

V gene TRBV3-1 (or the pseudogene TRBV3-2) combines with J gene TRBJ1-5, with D maybe TRBD1 (6 bases). CDR3 size: 14 residues. V gave up 4 bases and J gave up 3 bases, with 10 bases separating them. Germline lookup yields CDR1 LGHDT and CDR2 YNNKEL (reference sequence). The CDR3 nucleotides are TGTGCCAGCAGCCGACGGACAGACAATCAGCCCCAGCATTTT. Translation gives CASSRRTDNQPQHF.

This chain links TRBV7-8 with TRBJ1-1; D unresolved. The V and J ends lost 5 bases and 2 bases respectively, with 9 bases between them. This CDR3 region has 13 residues. Germline V gives CDR1 SGHVS, CDR2 FQNEAQ. Here the CDR3 reads CASSMSRNTEAFF. As DNA, the CDR3 is TGTGCCAGCAGCATGAGTAGAAACACTGAAGCTTTCTTT.

The chain combines TRBV7-6 with TRBJ2-7; 7 bases line up with TRBD1. CDR3 length equals 16 residues. The germline V gene encodes CDR1 SGHVS and CDR2 FNYEAQ. The junction had 12 bases not matched to a gene; V was cut back by 1 base and J by 6 bases. The CDR3 loop reads CASSLEGALFFGEQYF. In nucleotides, the CDR3 is TGTGCCAGCAGCTTAGAGGGGGCGCTCTTCTTCGGCGAGCAGTACTTC.

The V gene is TRBV27, the J gene TRBJ1-1; 7 bases align to TRBD1. Germline loops: CDR1 MNHEY, CDR2 SMNVEV (reference sequence). The V segment lost 4 bases and the J segment 4 bases; nucleotides outside the gene matches: 9. The CDR3 length is 15 residues. The CDR3 coding sequence is TGTGCCAGCAGTTCCCCCCGACAGGGAACCACTGAAGCTTTCTTT. Its protein product is CASSSPRQGTTEAFF.

The gene calls are TRBV4-1 and TRBJ2-1; weak D call: TRBD2 (5 bases). Germline V lookup: CDR1 MGHRA, CDR2 YSYEKL. The CDR3 is made up of 16 amino acids. Trimming left V 0 bases short and J 0 bases short, with 9 bases between. The CDR3 nucleotides are TGCGCCAGCAGCCAAGATAAAGGGAGCTCCTACAATGAGCAGTTCTTC. It yields the protein CASSQDKGSSYNEQFF.

This clone came up a few times. The chain has TRBV7-9 and TRBJ1-4; 7 nucleotides match TRBD1. Trimming cost V 1 base and J 3 bases; bases outside gene matches: 8. CDR1 and CDR2 from the germline V gene are SEHNR and FQNEAQ (reference sequence). This CDR3 has 17 amino acids. The CDR3 loop reads CASSLGPWQGANEKLFF. The CDR3 bases are TGTGCCAGCAGCTTAGGCCCCTGGCAGGGGGCTAATGAAAAACTGTTTTTT.

The J gene is TRBJ1-2, the V gene TRBV4-1; tentative D call: TRBD1 (6 bases). This CDR3 is 15 amino acids long. Germline V gene lookup returns CDR1 MGHRA and CDR2 YSYEKL. V dropped 3 bases and J dropped 4 bases, with 15 bases sitting between them. The CDR3: CASSQGTGPIYGYTF. DNA for the CDR3: TGCGCCAGCAGCCAGGGCACAGGGCCAATCTATGGCTACACCTTC.